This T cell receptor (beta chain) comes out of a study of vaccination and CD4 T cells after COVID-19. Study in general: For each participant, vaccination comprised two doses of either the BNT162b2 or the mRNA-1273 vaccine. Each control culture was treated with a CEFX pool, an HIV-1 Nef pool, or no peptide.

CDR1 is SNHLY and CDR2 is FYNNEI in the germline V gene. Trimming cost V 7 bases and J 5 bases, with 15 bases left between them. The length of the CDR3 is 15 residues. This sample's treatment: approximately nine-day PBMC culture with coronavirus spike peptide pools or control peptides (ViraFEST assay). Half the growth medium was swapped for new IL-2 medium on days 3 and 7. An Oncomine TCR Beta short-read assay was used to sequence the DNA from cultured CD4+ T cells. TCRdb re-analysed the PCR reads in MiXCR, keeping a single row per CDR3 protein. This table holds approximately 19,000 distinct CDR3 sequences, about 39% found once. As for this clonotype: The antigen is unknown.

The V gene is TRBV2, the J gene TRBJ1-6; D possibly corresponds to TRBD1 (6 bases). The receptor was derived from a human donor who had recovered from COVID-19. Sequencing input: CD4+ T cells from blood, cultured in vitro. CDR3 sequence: CASTRLGQHNSPLHF. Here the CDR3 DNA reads TGTGCCAGCACCCGACTCGGACAGCATAATTCACCCCTCCACTTT.